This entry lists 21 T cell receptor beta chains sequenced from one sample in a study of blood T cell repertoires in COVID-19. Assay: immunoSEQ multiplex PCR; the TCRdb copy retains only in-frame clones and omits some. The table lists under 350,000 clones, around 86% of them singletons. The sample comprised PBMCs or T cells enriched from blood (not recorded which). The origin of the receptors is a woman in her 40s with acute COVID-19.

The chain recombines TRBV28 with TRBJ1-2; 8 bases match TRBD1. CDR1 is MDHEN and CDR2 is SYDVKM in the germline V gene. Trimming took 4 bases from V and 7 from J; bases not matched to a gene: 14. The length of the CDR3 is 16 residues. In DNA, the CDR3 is TGTGCCAGCAGTTCCCCGGGACAGGAGCCTCCTTTTGGCTACACCTTC. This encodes CASSSPGQEPPFGYTF.

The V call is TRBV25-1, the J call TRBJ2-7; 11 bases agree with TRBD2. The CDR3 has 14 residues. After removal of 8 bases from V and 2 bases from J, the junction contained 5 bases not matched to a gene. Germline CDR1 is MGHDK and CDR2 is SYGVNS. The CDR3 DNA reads TGTGCCAGCTCTGGGACTAGCGGAACCTACGAGCAGTACTTC. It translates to CASSGTSGTYEQYF.

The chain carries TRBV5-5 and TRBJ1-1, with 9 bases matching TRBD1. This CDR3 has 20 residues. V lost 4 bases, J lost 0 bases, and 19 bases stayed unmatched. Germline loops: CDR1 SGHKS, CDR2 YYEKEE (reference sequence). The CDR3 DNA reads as TGTGCCAGCAGCCTTATCGGATTGAAGACAGGGGGAGGCATGAACACTGAAGCTTTCTTT. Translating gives CASSLIGLKTGGGMNTEAFF.

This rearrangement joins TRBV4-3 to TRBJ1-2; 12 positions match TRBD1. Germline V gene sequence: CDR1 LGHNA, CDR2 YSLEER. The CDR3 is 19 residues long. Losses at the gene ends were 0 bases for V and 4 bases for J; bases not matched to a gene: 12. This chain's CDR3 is CASSQDGVIGDRGPYGYTF. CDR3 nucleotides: TGCGCCAGCAGCCAAGATGGCGTGATTGGGGACAGGGGGCCCTATGGCTACACCTTC.

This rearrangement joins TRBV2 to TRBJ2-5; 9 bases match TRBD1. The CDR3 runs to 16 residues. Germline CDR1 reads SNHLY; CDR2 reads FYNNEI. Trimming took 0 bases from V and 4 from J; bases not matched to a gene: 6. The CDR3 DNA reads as TGTGCCAGCAGTGAAGCCTTGGGACAGGGAAGAGAGACCCAGTACTTC. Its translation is CASSEALGQGRETQYF.

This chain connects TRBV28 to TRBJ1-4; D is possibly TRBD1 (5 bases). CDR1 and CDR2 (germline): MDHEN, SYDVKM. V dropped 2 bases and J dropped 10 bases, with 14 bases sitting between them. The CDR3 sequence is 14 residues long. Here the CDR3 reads CASSLQGNTRKLFF. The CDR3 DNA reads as TGTGCCAGCAGTTTACAGGGCAATACGAGAAAACTGTTTTTT.

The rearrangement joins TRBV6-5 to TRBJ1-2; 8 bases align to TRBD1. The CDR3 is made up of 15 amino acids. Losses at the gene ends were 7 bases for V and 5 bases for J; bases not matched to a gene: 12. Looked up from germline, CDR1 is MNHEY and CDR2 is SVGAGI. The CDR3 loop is CASTPSGTGLYGYTF. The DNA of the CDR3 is TGTGCCAGCACTCCTTCCGGGACAGGACTATATGGCTACACCTTC.

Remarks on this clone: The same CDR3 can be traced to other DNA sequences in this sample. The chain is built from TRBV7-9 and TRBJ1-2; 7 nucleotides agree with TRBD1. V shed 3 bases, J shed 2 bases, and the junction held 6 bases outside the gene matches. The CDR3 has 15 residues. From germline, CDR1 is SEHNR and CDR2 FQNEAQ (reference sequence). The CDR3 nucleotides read TGTGCCAGCAGCTTCCAGGGGGTGACAAACTATGGCTACACCTTC. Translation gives CASSFQGVTNYGYTF.

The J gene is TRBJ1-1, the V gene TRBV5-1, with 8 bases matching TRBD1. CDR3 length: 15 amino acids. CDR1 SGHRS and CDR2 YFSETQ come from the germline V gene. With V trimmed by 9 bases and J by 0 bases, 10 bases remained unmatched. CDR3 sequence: CANGGQGGMNTEAFF. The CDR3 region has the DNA TGCGCCAACGGCGGACAGGGTGGTATGAACACTGAAGCTTTCTTT.

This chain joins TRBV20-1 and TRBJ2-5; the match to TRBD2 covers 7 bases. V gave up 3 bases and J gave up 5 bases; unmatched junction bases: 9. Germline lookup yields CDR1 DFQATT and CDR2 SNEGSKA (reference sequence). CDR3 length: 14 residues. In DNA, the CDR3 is TGCAGTGCTAGTCGTCGTGGGACTAAGGAGACCCAGTACTTC. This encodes CSASRRGTKETQYF.

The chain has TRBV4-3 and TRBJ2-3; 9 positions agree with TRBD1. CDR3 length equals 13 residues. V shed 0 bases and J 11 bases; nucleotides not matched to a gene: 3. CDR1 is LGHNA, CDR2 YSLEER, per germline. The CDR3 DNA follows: TGCGCCAGCAGCCAAGATCGGGGACAGGGGCAGTATTTT. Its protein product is CASSQDRGQGQYF.

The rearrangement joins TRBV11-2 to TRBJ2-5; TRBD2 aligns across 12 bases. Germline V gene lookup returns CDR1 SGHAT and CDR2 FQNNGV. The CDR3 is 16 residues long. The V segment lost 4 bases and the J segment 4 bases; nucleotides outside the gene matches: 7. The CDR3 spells CASSYQALAGGETQYF. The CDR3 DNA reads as TGTGCCAGCAGCTATCAGGCACTAGCGGGGGGAGAGACCCAGTACTTC.

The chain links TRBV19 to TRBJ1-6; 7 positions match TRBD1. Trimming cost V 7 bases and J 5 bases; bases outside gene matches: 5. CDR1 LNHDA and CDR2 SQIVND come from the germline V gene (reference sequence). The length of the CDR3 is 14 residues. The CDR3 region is CASTRDSNNSPLHF. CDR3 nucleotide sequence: TGTGCCAGTACCAGGGACAGCAATAATTCACCCCTCCACTTT.

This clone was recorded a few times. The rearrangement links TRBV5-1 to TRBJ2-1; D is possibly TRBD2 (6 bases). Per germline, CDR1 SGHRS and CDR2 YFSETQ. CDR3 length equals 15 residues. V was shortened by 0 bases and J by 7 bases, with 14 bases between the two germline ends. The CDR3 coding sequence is TGCGCCAGCAGCTTGGTAGCCGGGGGATTAAATGAGCAGTTCTTC. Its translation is CASSLVAGGLNEQFF.

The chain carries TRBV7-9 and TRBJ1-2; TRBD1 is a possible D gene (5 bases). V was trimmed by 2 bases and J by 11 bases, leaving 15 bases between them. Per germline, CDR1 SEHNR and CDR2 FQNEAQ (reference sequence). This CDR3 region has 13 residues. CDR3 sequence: CASSLYLGGGYTF. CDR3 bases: TGTGCCAGCAGCTTATACTTGGGCGGGGGTTACACCTTC.

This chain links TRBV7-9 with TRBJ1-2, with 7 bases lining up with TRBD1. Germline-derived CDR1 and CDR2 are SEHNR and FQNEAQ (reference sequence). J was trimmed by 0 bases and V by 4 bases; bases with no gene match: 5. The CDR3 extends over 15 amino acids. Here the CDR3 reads CASSWGQLANYGYTF. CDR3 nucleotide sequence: TGTGCCAGCAGCTGGGGACAGTTAGCTAACTATGGCTACACCTTC.

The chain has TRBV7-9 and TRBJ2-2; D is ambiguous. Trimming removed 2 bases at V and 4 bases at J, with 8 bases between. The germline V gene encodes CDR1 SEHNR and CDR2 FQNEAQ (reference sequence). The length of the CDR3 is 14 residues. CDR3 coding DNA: TGTGCCAGCAGCTTAATGGTAGTCACCGGGGAGCTGTTTTTT. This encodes CASSLMVVTGELFF. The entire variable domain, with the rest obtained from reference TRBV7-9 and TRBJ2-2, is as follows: DTGVSQNPRHKITKRGQNVTFRCDPISEHNRLYWYRQTLGQGPEFLTYFQNEAQLEKSRLLSDRFSAERPKGSFSTLEIQRTEQGDSAMYLCASSLMVVTGELFFGEGSRLTVL.

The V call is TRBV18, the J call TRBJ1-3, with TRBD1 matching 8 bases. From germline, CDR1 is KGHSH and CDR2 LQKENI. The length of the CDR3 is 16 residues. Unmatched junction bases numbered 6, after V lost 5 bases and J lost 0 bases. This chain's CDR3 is CASSTGTGTSGNTIYF. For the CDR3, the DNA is TGTGCCAGCTCAACCGGGACAGGCACCTCTGGAAACACCATATATTTT. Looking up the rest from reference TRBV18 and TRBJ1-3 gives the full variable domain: NAGVMQNPRHLVRRRGQEARLRCSPMKGHSHVYWYRQLPEEGLKFMVYLQKENIIDESGMPKERFSAEFPKEGPSILRIQQVVRGDSAAYFCASSTGTGTSGNTIYFGEGSWLTVV.

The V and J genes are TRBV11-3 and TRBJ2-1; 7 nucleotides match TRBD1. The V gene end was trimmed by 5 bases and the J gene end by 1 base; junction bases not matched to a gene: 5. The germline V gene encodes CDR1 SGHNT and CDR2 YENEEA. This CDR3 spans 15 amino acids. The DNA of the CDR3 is TGTGCCAGCAGCCGACGACAGGGTTCCTACAATGAGCAGTTCTTC. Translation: CASSRRQGSYNEQFF.

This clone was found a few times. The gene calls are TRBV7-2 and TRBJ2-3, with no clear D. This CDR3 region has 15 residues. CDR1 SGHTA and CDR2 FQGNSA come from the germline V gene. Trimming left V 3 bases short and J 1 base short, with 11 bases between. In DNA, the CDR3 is TGTGCCAGCAGCTTCCTCCCCCCGGGCACAGATACGCAGTATTTT. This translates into CASSFLPPGTDTQYF. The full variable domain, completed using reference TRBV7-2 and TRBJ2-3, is GAGVSQSPSNKVTEKGKDVELRCDPISGHTALYWYRQSLGQGLEFLIYFQGNSAPDKSGLPSDRFSAERTGGSVSTLTIQRTQQEDSAVYLCASSFLPPGTDTQYFGPGTRLTVL.

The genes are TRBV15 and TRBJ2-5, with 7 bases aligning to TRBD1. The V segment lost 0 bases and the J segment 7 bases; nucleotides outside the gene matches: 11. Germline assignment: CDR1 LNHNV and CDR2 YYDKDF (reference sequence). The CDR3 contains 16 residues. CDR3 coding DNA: TGTGCCACCAGCAGAGATCTGACAGGGAATGGGGGGACCCAGTACTTC. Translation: CATSRDLTGNGGTQYF.